This is a list of T cell receptor beta chains from one sample in a study of beta chain features in type 1 diabetes. TCRdb keeps only in-frame clones here, not all; method: immunoSEQ multiplex PCR. The sample yields around 340,000 clones, 15% to 20% seen once. The sample taken for sequencing was naive CD4+ T cells from blood. Source of these receptors: a woman aged 18-35 years in good health. CDR3s include the opening cysteine and the closing phenylalanine or tryptophan. Fields, in order: J gene, D gene, clone size, V gene, CDR3 protein, CDR3 DNA. A D gene is named only where the DNA matches it firmly. Clone size appears in some rows only: once, few, many, or a class for an expanded clone.

j_gene: TRBJ1-1
d_gene: .
abundance: few
v_gene: TRBV29-1
CDR3aa: CSVASPWTEAFF
CDR3nt: TGCAGCGTTGCTAGCCCTTGGACTGAAGCTTTCTTT

j_gene: TRBJ2-7
d_gene: TRBD1
abundance: .
v_gene: TRBV25-1
CDR3aa: CAREETGQSYEQYF
CDR3nt: TGTGCCAGGGAGGAGACAGGGCAATCCTACGAGCAGTACTTC

j_gene: TRBJ2-5
d_gene: .
abundance: few
v_gene: TRBV18
CDR3aa: CASSRKETQYF
CDR3nt: TGTGCCAGCTCACGTAAAGAGACCCAGTACTTC

j_gene: TRBJ1-2
d_gene: .
abundance: .
v_gene: TRBV29-1
CDR3aa: CSVGVFPAGYTF
CDR3nt: TGCAGCGTCGGGGTTTTTCCGGCTGGCTACACCTTC

j_gene: TRBJ2-1
d_gene: TRBD2
abundance: few
v_gene: TRBV2
CDR3aa: CASSGGGGVYNEQFF
CDR3nt: TGTGCCAGCAGTGGAGGCGGGGGGGTTTACAATGAGCAGTTCTTC

j_gene: TRBJ1-1
d_gene: .
abundance: .
v_gene: TRBV5-1
CDR3aa: CASSLSQVNTEAFF
CDR3nt: TGCGCCAGCAGCCTCTCACAGGTGAACACTGAAGCTTTCTTT

j_gene: TRBJ1-1
d_gene: TRBD1
abundance: few
v_gene: TRBV2
CDR3aa: CASRQMGQGSTEAFF
CDR3nt: TGTGCCAGCAGGCAAATGGGACAGGGATCCACTGAAGCTTTCTTT

j_gene: TRBJ2-1
d_gene: .
abundance: .
v_gene: TRBV4-3
CDR3aa: CASSQDSNSYEQFF
CDR3nt: TGCGCCAGCAGCCAAGATTCAAACAGCTATGAGCAGTTCTTC

j_gene: TRBJ2-5
d_gene: TRBD2
abundance: .
v_gene: TRBV30
CDR3aa: CAWSRRGGLETQYF
CDR3nt: TGTGCCTGGAGTAGGCGGGGGGGCCTGGAGACCCAGTACTTC

j_gene: TRBJ1-1
d_gene: .
abundance: few
v_gene: TRBV2
CDR3aa: CASSSRQLNTEAFF
CDR3nt: TGTGCCAGCAGTTCCAGACAGTTGAACACTGAAGCTTTCTTT

j_gene: TRBJ1-2
d_gene: .
abundance: .
v_gene: TRBV2
CDR3aa: CAREGTPPYGYTF
CDR3nt: TGTGCCAGAGAGGGGACACCTCCCTATGGCTACACCTTC

j_gene: TRBJ1-2
d_gene: TRBD1
abundance: .
v_gene: TRBV6-1
CDR3aa: CASSSYRGSYGYTF
CDR3nt: TGTGCCAGCAGCTCCTACAGGGGTTCCTATGGCTACACCTTC

j_gene: TRBJ2-7
d_gene: TRBD1
abundance: few
v_gene: TRBV15
CDR3aa: CATSTGVTGGRYEQYF
CDR3nt: TGTGCCACCAGCACCGGAGTCACAGGGGGCCGATACGAGCAGTACTTC

j_gene: TRBJ1-2
d_gene: TRBD1
abundance: .
v_gene: TRBV6-4
CDR3aa: CASRRDSNYGYTF
CDR3nt: TGTGCCAGCAGACGGGACAGTAACTATGGCTACACCTTC

j_gene: TRBJ2-3
d_gene: .
abundance: few
v_gene: TRBV29-1
CDR3aa: CSVEDPGKSDTQYF
CDR3nt: TGCAGCGTTGAAGATCCCGGGAAGTCAGATACGCAGTATTTT

j_gene: TRBJ1-4
d_gene: TRBD1
abundance: few
v_gene: TRBV29-1
CDR3aa: CSVQGAGEKLFF
CDR3nt: TGCAGCGTACAGGGGGCGGGTGAAAAACTGTTTTTT

j_gene: TRBJ2-3
d_gene: .
abundance: few
v_gene: TRBV20-1
CDR3aa: CSASLADTQYF
CDR3nt: TGCAGTGCTAGCCTCGCAGATACGCAGTATTTT

j_gene: TRBJ1-4
d_gene: TRBD1
abundance: .
v_gene: TRBV6-5
CDR3aa: CASSYSTDRGEKLFF
CDR3nt: TGTGCCAGCAGTTATTCGACGGACAGGGGTGAAAAACTGTTTTTT

j_gene: TRBJ1-1
d_gene: .
abundance: .
v_gene: TRBV2
CDR3aa: CASTPLGGNTEAFF
CDR3nt: TGTGCCAGCACTCCGCTTGGAGGGAACACTGAAGCTTTCTTT

j_gene: TRBJ2-1
d_gene: .
abundance: few
v_gene: TRBV12-5
CDR3aa: CASGLVQGNGNEQFF
CDR3nt: TGTGCTAGTGGTTTGGTACAGGGAAACGGCAATGAGCAGTTCTTC

j_gene: TRBJ1-1
d_gene: .
abundance: few
v_gene: TRBV13
CDR3aa: CASSRHGVGGTEAFF
CDR3nt: TGTGCCAGCAGCCGACATGGGGTGGGAGGCACTGAAGCTTTCTTT

j_gene: TRBJ2-3
d_gene: .
abundance: few
v_gene: TRBV11-1
CDR3aa: CASSRPRADTQYF
CDR3nt: TGTGCCAGCAGTCGTCCCAGGGCAGATACGCAGTATTTT

j_gene: TRBJ2-7
d_gene: TRBD1
abundance: .
v_gene: TRBV29-1
CDR3aa: CSVDTGDPYEQYF
CDR3nt: TGCAGCGTTGACACAGGGGACCCCTACGAGCAGTACTTC

j_gene: TRBJ1-2
d_gene: .
abundance: .
v_gene: TRBV13
CDR3aa: CASSLALLTQGGGYTF
CDR3nt: TGTGCCAGCAGCTTAGCCCTCCTGACTCAGGGAGGAGGCTACACCTTC

j_gene: TRBJ1-2
d_gene: .
abundance: .
v_gene: TRBV27
CDR3aa: CASSLSGSDGYTF
CDR3nt: TGTGCCAGCAGTTTATCAGGGAGCGATGGCTACACCTTC

j_gene: TRBJ2-7
d_gene: TRBD2
abundance: .
v_gene: TRBV4-1
CDR3aa: CASSQNTAGGPFEQYF
CDR3nt: TGCGCCAGCAGCCAAAACACAGCGGGAGGGCCTTTCGAGCAGTACTTC

j_gene: TRBJ2-1
d_gene: TRBD1
abundance: .
v_gene: TRBV29-1
CDR3aa: CSVEPLMTGGSYNEQFF
CDR3nt: TGCAGCGTTGAACCTTTGATGACAGGGGGTTCCTACAATGAGCAGTTCTTC

j_gene: TRBJ1-2
d_gene: .
abundance: few
v_gene: TRBV6-6
CDR3aa: CASSRGGELSGYTF
CDR3nt: TGTGCCAGCAGTCGGGGAGGGGAATTGAGTGGCTACACCTTC

j_gene: TRBJ1-5
d_gene: .
abundance: few
v_gene: TRBV2
CDR3aa: CASSEGAGQPQHF
CDR3nt: TGTGCCAGCAGTGAAGGGGCGGGCCAGCCCCAGCATTTT

j_gene: TRBJ1-4
d_gene: TRBD1
abundance: .
v_gene: TRBV29-1
CDR3aa: CSVEGGQGREKLFF
CDR3nt: TGCAGCGTTGAGGGGGGACAGGGCCGTGAAAAACTGTTTTTT

j_gene: TRBJ2-1
d_gene: TRBD2
abundance: .
v_gene: TRBV11-2
CDR3aa: CASSLHESGSGYNEQFF
CDR3nt: TGTGCCAGCAGCTTACACGAGAGCGGGAGTGGGTACAATGAGCAGTTCTTC

j_gene: TRBJ1-6
d_gene: TRBD1
abundance: few
v_gene: TRBV9
CDR3aa: CASSRSSDRASPLHF
CDR3nt: TGTGCCAGCAGCCGATCCTCAGACAGGGCTTCACCCCTCCACTTT

j_gene: TRBJ1-1
d_gene: .
abundance: .
v_gene: TRBV21-1
CDR3aa: CASLIGEDMNTEAFF
CDR3nt: TGTGCCAGCCTCATCGGGGAAGACATGAACACTGAAGCTTTCTTT

j_gene: TRBJ2-7
d_gene: TRBD1
abundance: .
v_gene: TRBV30
CDR3aa: CAWNRDRSSYEQYF
CDR3nt: TGTGCCTGGAACCGGGACAGAAGCTCCTACGAGCAGTACTTC

j_gene: TRBJ1-1
d_gene: .
abundance: .
v_gene: TRBV29-1
CDR3aa: CSVNIGWNTEAFF
CDR3nt: TGCAGCGTGAATATCGGGTGGAACACTGAAGCTTTCTTT

j_gene: TRBJ2-2
d_gene: .
abundance: few
v_gene: TRBV25-1
CDR3aa: CASSAPGSTGELFF
CDR3nt: TGTGCCAGCAGTGCCCCCGGGTCGACCGGGGAGCTGTTTTTT

j_gene: TRBJ1-2
d_gene: TRBD1
abundance: .
v_gene: TRBV29-1
CDR3aa: CSVTGQGGYGYTF
CDR3nt: TGCAGCGTGACCGGACAGGGAGGGTATGGCTACACCTTC

j_gene: TRBJ1-1
d_gene: .
abundance: .
v_gene: TRBV5-1
CDR3aa: CASSFTGMNTEAFF
CDR3nt: TGCGCCAGCAGCTTTACAGGGATGAACACTGAAGCTTTCTTT

j_gene: TRBJ2-6
d_gene: .
abundance: few
v_gene: TRBV2
CDR3aa: CANPPGPFSGANVLTF
CDR3nt: TGTGCCAACCCTCCTGGGCCCTTCTCTGGGGCCAACGTCCTGACTTTC

j_gene: TRBJ2-4
d_gene: .
abundance: .
v_gene: TRBV7-2
CDR3aa: CASSLYSNDIQYF
CDR3nt: TGTGCCAGCAGCTTATACTCCAACGACATTCAGTACTTC

j_gene: TRBJ1-2
d_gene: .
abundance: .
v_gene: TRBV29-1
CDR3aa: CSVVTGPRYGYTF
CDR3nt: TGCAGCGTTGTGACAGGCCCCCGTTATGGCTACACCTTC

j_gene: TRBJ2-1
d_gene: TRBD2
abundance: .
v_gene: TRBV11-2
CDR3aa: CASSQSGGVINEQFF
CDR3nt: TGTGCCAGCAGTCAAAGCGGGGGAGTTATCAATGAGCAGTTCTTC

j_gene: TRBJ1-1
d_gene: .
abundance: .
v_gene: TRBV30
CDR3aa: CAWMTIGGDTEAFF
CDR3nt: TGTGCCTGGATGACAATTGGGGGGGACACTGAAGCTTTCTTT

j_gene: TRBJ2-5
d_gene: .
abundance: .
v_gene: TRBV5-1
CDR3aa: CASSWRSGETQYF
CDR3nt: TGCGCCAGCAGCTGGCGGTCCGGAGAGACCCAGTACTTC

j_gene: TRBJ2-3
d_gene: TRBD1
abundance: .
v_gene: TRBV6-1
CDR3aa: CASSPGQAFTDTQYF
CDR3nt: TGTGCCAGCAGTCCGGGACAGGCATTCACAGATACGCAGTATTTT

j_gene: TRBJ2-7
d_gene: .
abundance: few
v_gene: TRBV4-3
CDR3aa: CASSQARDSTYEQYF
CDR3nt: TGCGCCAGCAGCCAAGCCCGGGACTCTACCTACGAGCAGTACTTC

j_gene: TRBJ2-6
d_gene: .
abundance: few
v_gene: TRBV15
CDR3aa: CATSRGGLGSGANVLTF
CDR3nt: TGTGCCACCAGCAGAGGTGGACTGGGCTCTGGGGCCAACGTCCTGACTTTC

j_gene: TRBJ1-2
d_gene: TRBD1
abundance: .
v_gene: TRBV19
CDR3aa: CASSPGQGTNYGYTF
CDR3nt: TGTGCCAGTAGTCCAGGACAGGGGACTAACTATGGCTACACCTTC

j_gene: TRBJ1-2
d_gene: .
abundance: few
v_gene: TRBV10-3
CDR3aa: CAIRMGVRDSDGYTF
CDR3nt: TGTGCCATCAGGATGGGAGTCAGGGACTCGGATGGCTACACCTTC

j_gene: TRBJ1-1
d_gene: TRBD1
abundance: .
v_gene: TRBV5-6
CDR3aa: CASSLGQGTTEAFF
CDR3nt: TGTGCCAGCAGCCTCGGACAGGGGACCACTGAAGCTTTCTTT

j_gene: TRBJ2-6
d_gene: TRBD1
abundance: .
v_gene: TRBV28
CDR3aa: CASSLQGKGGANVLTF
CDR3nt: TGTGCCAGCAGTCTACAGGGGAAAGGTGGGGCCAACGTCCTGACTTTC

j_gene: TRBJ1-1
d_gene: .
abundance: .
v_gene: TRBV9
CDR3aa: CASSVSRDTEAFF
CDR3nt: TGTGCCAGCAGCGTTAGTAGAGACACTGAAGCTTTCTTT

j_gene: TRBJ1-1
d_gene: .
abundance: .
v_gene: TRBV19
CDR3aa: CASTGAGAFMNTEAFF
CDR3nt: TGTGCCAGTACCGGCGCCGGAGCCTTTATGAACACTGAAGCTTTCTTT